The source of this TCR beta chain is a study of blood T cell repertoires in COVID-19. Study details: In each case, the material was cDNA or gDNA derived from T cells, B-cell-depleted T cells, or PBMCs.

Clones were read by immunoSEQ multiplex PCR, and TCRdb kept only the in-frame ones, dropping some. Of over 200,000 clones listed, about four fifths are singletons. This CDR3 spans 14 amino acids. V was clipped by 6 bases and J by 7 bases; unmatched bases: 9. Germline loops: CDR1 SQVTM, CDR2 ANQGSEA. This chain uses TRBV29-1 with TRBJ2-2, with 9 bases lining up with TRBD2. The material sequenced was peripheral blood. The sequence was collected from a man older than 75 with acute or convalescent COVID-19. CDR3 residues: CSVRRSSGIGELFF. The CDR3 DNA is TGCAGCGTGAGGAGGTCTAGCGGGATCGGGGAGCTGTTTTTT.